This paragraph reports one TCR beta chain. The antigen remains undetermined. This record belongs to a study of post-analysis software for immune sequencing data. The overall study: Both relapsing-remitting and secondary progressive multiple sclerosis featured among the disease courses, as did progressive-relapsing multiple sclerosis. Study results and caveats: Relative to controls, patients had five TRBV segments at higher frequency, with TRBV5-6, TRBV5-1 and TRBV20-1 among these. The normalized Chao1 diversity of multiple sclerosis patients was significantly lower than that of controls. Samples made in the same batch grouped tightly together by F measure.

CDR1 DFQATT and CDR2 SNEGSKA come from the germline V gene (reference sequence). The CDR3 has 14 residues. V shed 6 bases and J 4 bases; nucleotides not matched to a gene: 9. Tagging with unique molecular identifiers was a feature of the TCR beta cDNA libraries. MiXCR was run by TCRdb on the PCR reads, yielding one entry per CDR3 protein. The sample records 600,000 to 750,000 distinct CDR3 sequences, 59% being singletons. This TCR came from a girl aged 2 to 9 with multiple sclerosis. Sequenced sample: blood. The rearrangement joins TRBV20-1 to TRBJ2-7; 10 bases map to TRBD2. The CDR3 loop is CSARGSSGSYEQYF. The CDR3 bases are TGCAGTGCCAGGGGCTCTAGCGGGAGTTACGAGCAGTACTTC.